This passage covers 19 T cell receptor beta chains from one sample sequenced in a study of shared T cell receptors in the human thymus. The protocol was immunoSEQ multiplex PCR, while the TCRdb copy is restricted to in-frame clones and leaves out a portion. Seen here are about 660,000 clones, roughly 86% observed once, and the top ten hold about 0.0094%. This sample was also put to use in a study of human thymus T cells.

The sequenced sample consisted of thymocytes. Receptors originate from a boy under two years old with a congenital heart defect.

This chain uses TRBV6-4 with TRBJ1-6; tentative D call: TRBD1 (5 bases). V gave up 6 bases and J gave up 8 bases, with 17 bases separating them. There are 15 residues in the CDR3. Germline loops: CDR1 MRHNA, CDR2 SNTAGT. CDR3 in amino acids: CASRTTGGRDSPLHF. The DNA for the CDR3 is TGTGCCAGCAGAACCACCGGGGGAAGGGATTCACCCCTCCACTTT.

The genes are TRBV5-4 and TRBJ1-1, with 8 positions matching TRBD1. Trimming removed 1 base from V and 0 bases from J; junction bases left unmatched: 8. This CDR3 region has 17 residues. Germline lookup yields CDR1 SGHNT and CDR2 YYREEE (reference sequence). For the CDR3, the DNA is TGTGCCAGCAGCTTGAGGCAGGGGGCCCCCCTGAACACTGAAGCTTTCTTT. Protein sequence: CASSLRQGAPLNTEAFF. The whole variable domain, remainder taken from reference TRBV5-4 and TRBJ1-1, is ETGVTQSPTHLIKTRGQQVTLRCSSQSGHNTVSWYQQALGQGPQFIFQYYREEENGRGNFPPRFSGLQFPNYSSELNVNALELDDSALYLCASSLRQGAPLNTEAFFGQGTRLTVV.

V usage is TRBV9 and J usage is TRBJ2-5; 7 bases are a match to TRBD2. The germline V gene encodes CDR1 SGDLS and CDR2 YYNGEE. This CDR3 is 14 amino acids long. With 4 bases clipped from V and 3 bases from J, the junction kept 6 bases outside the gene matches. The CDR3 loop reads CASSFGTIKETQYF. CDR3 DNA: TGTGCCAGCAGCTTTGGGACTATCAAAGAGACCCAGTACTTC.

The chain recombines TRBV16 with TRBJ2-7, with TRBD2 matching over 7 bases. This CDR3 is 17 amino acids long. The germline V gene encodes CDR1 KGHSY and CDR2 FQNENV. V lost 1 base and J lost 3; bases outside the gene matches: 12. The CDR3 region has the DNA TGTGCCAGCAGCCAATGGTCCCCGAGGGAGGGCCGCTACGAGCAGTACTTC. This encodes CASSQWSPREGRYEQYF.

V usage is TRBV9 and J usage is TRBJ2-3; 7 bases agree with TRBD2. Germline V gives CDR1 SGDLS, CDR2 YYNGEE. J was trimmed by 6 bases and V by 0 bases; bases with no gene match: 19. This CDR3 comprises 19 residues. The CDR3 coding sequence is TGTGCCAGCAGCGTAGCTACGGGCGGACTAGTGCGTGGGACCGATACGCAGTATTTT. Amino acid sequence: CASSVATGGLVRGTDTQYF.

The chain is built from TRBV7-9 and TRBJ1-5, with a weak D call TRBD1 (5 bases). This CDR3 is 14 amino acids long. The germline V gene encodes CDR1 SEHNR and CDR2 FQNEAQ (reference sequence). Trimming removed 3 bases from V and 5 bases from J, with 11 bases in between. The CDR3 reads CASSLAGSDQPQHF. The CDR3 region has the DNA TGTGCCAGCAGCTTGGCAGGGTCTGATCAGCCCCAGCATTTT. Combining the CDR3 with reference TRBV7-9 and TRBJ1-5 gives the whole variable domain DTGVSQNPRHKITKRGQNVTFRCDPISEHNRLYWYRQTLGQGPEFLTYFQNEAQLEKSRLLSDRFSAERPKGSFSTLEIQRTEQGDSAMYLCASSLAGSDQPQHFGDGTRLSIL.

This chain connects TRBV19 to TRBJ1-2, with TRBD1 as a possible D gene (5 bases). Germline CDR1 is LNHDA and CDR2 is SQIVND (reference sequence). The CDR3 spans 15 residues. The V gene lost 4 bases and the J gene lost 0 bases, with 12 bases spanning the gap. This CDR3 is CASSKRGLSNYGYTF. The DNA for the CDR3 is TGTGCCAGTAGTAAAAGGGGTCTGTCTAACTATGGCTACACCTTC.

The chain uses TRBV4-2 and TRBJ2-4; no clear D gene. This CDR3 is built from 16 residues. The germline CDR1 and CDR2 sequences are LGHNA and YNFKEQ. Trimming left V 0 bases short and J 0 bases short, with 9 bases between. Here the CDR3 reads CASSQDLPLAKNIQYF. CDR3 bases: TGTGCCAGCAGCCAAGATCTTCCCCTAGCCAAAAACATTCAGTACTTC.

This clone was picked up a small number of times. The chain is built from TRBV5-1 and TRBJ1-4, with 7 bases aligning to TRBD1. The CDR3 covers 16 residues. Germline V lookup: CDR1 SGHRS, CDR2 YFSETQ. Germline trimming cut 1 base from V and 7 bases from J; bases unmatched to any gene: 10. The CDR3 sequence: CASSLSLQGMSEKLFF. The CDR3 bases are TGCGCCAGCAGCTTGAGCCTACAGGGGATGAGTGAAAAACTGTTTTTT.

The chain recombines TRBV20-1 with TRBJ1-1; unclear D gene. V lost 3 bases and J lost 11, with 13 bases in between. Per the germline V gene, CDR1 is DFQATT and CDR2 is SNEGSKA (reference sequence). This CDR3 contains 11 residues. CDR3: CSASGGPGAFF. The DNA of the CDR3 is TGCAGTGCTAGCGGAGGCCCCGGGGCTTTCTTT.

The J gene is TRBJ2-1, the V gene TRBV5-1; 13 bases are shared with TRBD2. The CDR3 sequence is 19 residues long. Germline-derived CDR1 and CDR2 are SGHRS and YFSETQ. The ends lost 3 bases at V and 6 bases at J; junction bases unmatched: 15. The DNA for the CDR3 is TGCGCCAGCAGCTCAGGACTAGCGGGAGACAGGACGGTTGGCAATGAGCAGTTCTTC. The encoded protein is CASSSGLAGDRTVGNEQFF. Looking up the rest from reference TRBV5-1 and TRBJ2-1 gives the full variable domain: KAGVTQTPRYLIKTRGQQVTLSCSPISGHRSVSWYQQTPGQGLQFLFEYFSETQRNKGNFPGRFSGRQFSNSRSEMNVSTLELGDSALYLCASSSGLAGDRTVGNEQFFGPGTRLTVL.

V gene TRBV7-9 combines with J gene TRBJ1-2; the D is unclear. V dropped 3 bases and J dropped 8 bases, with 7 bases sitting between them. The CDR3 is 11 amino acids. Germline lookup yields CDR1 SEHNR and CDR2 FQNEAQ (reference sequence). CDR3 sequence: CASSFISGYTF. CDR3 in DNA: TGTGCCAGCAGCTTTATCTCCGGCTACACCTTC.

CDR3 bases: TGTGCCAGCAGTCCACGGCGGAATGAGCAGTTCTTC. Amino acid sequence: CASSPRRNEQFF. The genes are TRBV28 and TRBJ2-1; no definite D call. The V and J ends lost 5 bases and 7 bases respectively, with 9 bases between them. This CDR3 spans 12 amino acids. Germline CDR1 reads MDHEN; CDR2 reads SYDVKM.

The gene calls are TRBV7-9 and TRBJ1-3, with D unclear. V was cut by 6 bases and J by 2 bases, with 17 bases left in between. Per germline, CDR1 SEHNR and CDR2 FQNEAQ (reference sequence). This CDR3 comprises 16 residues. The CDR3 region is CASRVKRAHAGNTIYF. As DNA, the CDR3 is TGTGCCAGCAGGGTTAAGAGGGCTCACGCTGGAAACACCATATATTTT.

V and J are TRBV5-6 and TRBJ2-1, with TRBD1 matching 10 bases. This CDR3 contains 17 residues. Per the germline V gene, CDR1 is SGHDT and CDR2 is YYEEEE. V shed 3 bases, J shed 9 bases, and the junction held 15 bases outside the gene matches. The CDR3 is CASSSPYRDRGFGEQFF. In DNA, the CDR3 is TGTGCCAGCAGCTCACCGTACCGGGACAGGGGATTCGGTGAGCAGTTCTTC.

The J gene is TRBJ2-7, the V gene TRBV19; 7 bases line up with TRBD1. CDR3 length: 17 amino acids. V dropped 3 bases and J dropped 0; count of bases not matched to a gene: 11. The germline V gene encodes CDR1 LNHDA and CDR2 SQIVND (reference sequence). CDR3 protein: CASSISLKDRLSYEQYF. The CDR3 coding sequence is TGTGCCAGTAGTATCAGCTTAAAGGACAGGCTCTCCTACGAGCAGTACTTC. Drawing the rest from reference TRBV19 and TRBJ2-7, the complete variable domain is DGGITQSPKYLFRKEGQNVTLSCEQNLNHDAMYWYRQDPGQGLRLIYYSQIVNDFQKGDIAEGYSVSREKKESFPLTVTSAQKNPTAFYLCASSISLKDRLSYEQYFGPGTRLTVT.

The chain couples TRBV10-2 to TRBJ2-7; 9 nucleotides align to TRBD2. CDR3 length: 14 residues. Germline V gene lookup returns CDR1 WSHSY and CDR2 SAAADI. The V and J ends lost 5 bases and 1 base, in that order; junction bases with no gene match: 3. The CDR3 DNA sequence: TGCGCCAGCAGTCGACTAGCGGTGTCCTACGAGCAGTACTTC. Translated, it gives CASSRLAVSYEQYF.

The chain couples TRBV30 to TRBJ2-7, with 16 nucleotides matching TRBD2. The CDR3 sequence is 17 residues long. The J segment lost 4 bases and the V segment lost 8 bases, leaving 14 bases of the junction unmatched. Germline CDR1 reads GTSNPN; CDR2 reads SVGIG (reference sequence). In DNA form, the CDR3 reads TGTGCCGGCCTCGTCCCGGGACTAGCGGGGGGGCCGTACGAGCAGTACTTC. It yields the protein CAGLVPGLAGGPYEQYF.

The gene calls are TRBV19 and TRBJ1-3; possibly TRBD1 for D (5 bases). The germline CDR1 and CDR2 sequences are LNHDA and SQIVND (reference sequence). The CDR3 consists of 14 residues. Trimming took off 7 bases at V and 2 bases at J, with 12 bases between the two ends. CDR3 protein: CASTTPGTGNTIYF. DNA of the CDR3: TGTGCCAGTACAACCCCAGGGACTGGAAACACCATATATTTT.